This entry lists 24 T cell receptor beta chains sequenced from one sample in a study of Graves' ophthalmopathy and Graves' hyperthyroidism. RNA served as the template for amplifying TCR beta CDR3 regions. HTBI primers were used in a first-round RT-PCR, which preceded a second-round multiplex PCR. TCRdb passed the multiplex PCR reads through MiXCR, listing each CDR3 protein once. The sample shows around 590,000 distinct CDR3 sequences, approximately 37% of them seen only once. Input material: peripheral blood or thyroid tissue (not recorded which). All receptors come from an adult man with Graves' hyperthyroidism.

A few counts support this clonotype. This chain links TRBV27 with TRBJ2-5; tentatively, D is TRBD2 (7 bases). The CDR3 loop spans 14 amino acids. V lost 6 bases, J lost 2 bases, and 13 bases lay in between. From germline, CDR1 is MNHEY and CDR2 SMNVEV (reference sequence). The CDR3 protein is CASRRGAAQETQYF. The CDR3, as DNA: TGTGCCAGCAGACGGGGGGCAGCGCAAGAGACCCAGTACTTC.

This clonotype was recorded at least ten times. CDR3 DNA sequence: TGCGCCAGCAGCCAAGTGCGGTTACGTATGGAGGAGACCCAGTACTTC. It yields the protein CASSQVRLRMEETQYF. The genes are TRBV4-1 and TRBJ2-5; D is undetermined. This CDR3 is built from 16 residues. Germline V gene data show CDR1 as MGHRA and CDR2 as YSYEKL. Trimming removed 1 base from V and 5 bases from J, with 17 bases in between.

This clonotype was counted many times. V gene TRBV10-3 combines with J gene TRBJ1-2; a possible D gene is TRBD1 (5 bases). The CDR3 runs 13 residues. Germline V CDR1 and CDR2: ENHRY, SYGVKD. The V end was cut by 7 bases, the J end by 2 bases, with 11 bases between. Here the CDR3 reads CAIKTGENYGYTF. The CDR3 DNA reads TGTGCCATCAAAACAGGCGAAAACTATGGCTACACCTTC.

The chain employs TRBV2 and TRBJ1-6, with 8 bases that match TRBD1. After removal of 6 bases from V and 4 bases from J, the junction contained 14 bases not matched to a gene. This CDR3 region has 18 residues. Germline CDR1 and CDR2: SNHLY and FYNNEI. CDR3 nucleotide sequence: TGTGCCAGCAGCGGACCGAGACAGGGGACGATTTATAATTCACCCCTCCACTTT. Its protein product is CASSGPRQGTIYNSPLHF.

This clonotype turned up a few times. V usage is TRBV28 and J usage is TRBJ1-2; D might be TRBD1 (5 bases). Germline CDR1 is MDHEN and CDR2 is SYDVKM. V was trimmed by 6 bases and J by 3 bases, leaving 17 bases between them. CDR3 length equals 15 residues. In DNA form, the CDR3 reads TGTGCCAGCAGCCAAGATCTCCGGGACTACTATGGCTACACCTTC. Protein product: CASSQDLRDYYGYTF.

The chain combines TRBV6-5 with TRBJ2-5; no reliable D call. Germline CDR1 MNHEY, CDR2 SVGAGI. The CDR3 covers 13 residues. The germline V and J ends were trimmed by 1 base and 3 bases, with 6 bases remaining between them. Here the CDR3 reads CASSYFTEETQYF. CDR3 nucleotide sequence: TGTGCCAGCAGTTACTTCACAGAAGAGACCCAGTACTTC.

This clonotype has a handful of counts. This chain uses TRBV7-3 with TRBJ2-7; 7 nucleotides match TRBD2. The J call is doubtful: the DNA matches TRBJ2-1 better. The CDR3 consists of 13 residues. Germline CDR1 and CDR2: SGHTA and FQGTGA. The CDR3 region is CASSVAPGLEQFF. The CDR3 DNA sequence: TGTGCCAGCAGCGTCGCGCCGGGACTAGAGCAGTTCTTC.

The gene calls are TRBV12-3 or TRBV12-4 and TRBJ1-1; 8 bases agree with TRBD1. The CDR3 loop spans 14 amino acids. The DNA for the CDR3 is TGTGCTAGTGGTCGCAGGGGGCTGAGCACTGAAGCTTTCTTT. Amino acid sequence: CASGRRGLSTEAFF.

This clonotype was seen many times. The chain employs TRBV29-1 and TRBJ1-2; D is unresolved. Germline CDR1 reads SQVTM; CDR2 reads ANQGSEA. The length of the CDR3 is 11 residues. Trimming took off 7 bases at V and 1 base at J, with 7 bases between the two ends. CDR3: CSAGNNYGYTF. DNA for the CDR3: TGCAGCGCTGGTAATAACTATGGCTACACCTTC.

Comments on this clonotype: A read error may explain this, as a much larger clone is one base away. The J gene is TRBJ2-5, the V gene TRBV28; D possibly corresponds to TRBD2 (6 bases). The V and J ends lost 10 bases and 5 bases respectively, with 14 bases between them. Germline assignment: CDR1 MDHEN and CDR2 SYDVKM. This CDR3 contains 12 residues. CDR3 region: CATFRGSETQYF. The CDR3 DNA reads as TGTGCCACCTTCCGGGGGAGTGAGACCCAGTACTTC.

V and J are TRBV9 and TRBJ2-1; the match to TRBD2 covers 10 bases. The CDR3 covers 17 residues. Germline CDR1 and CDR2: SGDLS and YYNGEE. The junction had 7 bases not matched to a gene; V was cut back by 0 bases and J by 4 bases. DNA for the CDR3: TGTGCCAGCAGCGTAGCGAGCGGGGGGGTCGTATACAATGAGCAGTTCTTC. Its protein product is CASSVASGGVVYNEQFF. Full variable domain (outside the CDR3, taken from reference TRBV9 and TRBJ2-1): DSGVTQTPKHLITATGQRVTLRCSPRSGDLSVYWYQQSLDQGLQFLIQYYNGEERAKGNILERFSAQQFPDLHSELNLSSLELGDSALYFCASSVASGGVVYNEQFFGPGTRLTVL.

The CDR3 protein is CASSTGTDNQPQHF. The CDR3 coding sequence is TGCGCCAGCAGCACAGGGACAGACAATCAGCCCCAGCATTTT. The V gene is TRBV10-2, the J gene TRBJ1-5; 7 bases agree with TRBD1. Trimming removed 6 bases from V and 3 bases from J; junction bases left unmatched: 5. This CDR3 comprises 14 residues. Germline V gene sequence: CDR1 WSHSY, CDR2 SAAADI.

This clonotype has at least ten counts. This chain joins TRBV4-1 and TRBJ2-5; tentatively, D is TRBD1 or TRBD2 (5 bases each). Per the germline V gene, CDR1 is MGHRA and CDR2 is YSYEKL. The CDR3 runs 15 residues. V shed 0 bases and J shed 4 bases, with 12 bases lying between them. Written as DNA, the CDR3 is TGCGCCAGCAGCCAAGATTCGGCAGGGAGAGAGACCCAGTACTTC. Residues: CASSQDSAGRETQYF.

As to this clonotype: A read error may explain this, as a much larger clone is one base away. V usage is TRBV9 and J usage is TRBJ2-2, with a weak D call TRBD1 (5 bases). Germline V CDR1 and CDR2: SGDLS, YYNGEE. The CDR3 has 14 residues. Trimming shortened V by 2 bases and J by 6 bases, and 11 bases separated the two germline ends. The CDR3 loop reads CASSVMDKAGELFF. Written as DNA, the CDR3 is TGTGCCAGCAGCGTTATGGACAAGGCCGGGGAGCTGTTTTTT.

The rearrangement joins TRBV5-1 to TRBJ2-5; no reliable D call. Trimming removed 3 bases from V and 2 bases from J, with 14 bases in between. The CDR3 spans 15 residues. The germline V gene has CDR1 SGHRS and CDR2 YFSETQ. This CDR3 is CASSSLSGEQETQYF. In nucleotides, the CDR3 is TGCGCCAGCAGCTCATTATCCGGCGAGCAAGAGACCCAGTACTTC.

This clonotype was detected ten times or more. This chain joins TRBV2 and TRBJ1-2; D gene uncertain. The V gene's germline CDR1 is SNHLY and CDR2 FYNNEI. Trimming took off 6 bases at V and 6 bases at J, with 14 bases between the two ends. The CDR3 has 13 residues. The CDR3 reads CASRPGWADGYTF. CDR3 nucleotide sequence: TGTGCCAGCAGACCCGGGTGGGCGGATGGCTACACCTTC.

A few counts support this clonotype. This chain connects TRBV5-4 to TRBJ2-7; 8 bases map to TRBD2. Looked up from germline, CDR1 is SGHNT and CDR2 is YYREEE (reference sequence). The J segment lost 4 bases and the V segment lost 3 bases, leaving 9 bases of the junction unmatched. CDR3 length: 15 amino acids. CDR3 residues: CASSSPSGGRYEQYF. CDR3 DNA: TGTGCCAGCAGCTCCCCCAGCGGGGGTCGATACGAGCAGTACTTC.

This clonotype came up a few times. This chain connects TRBV6-5 to TRBJ1-5; the D gene is possibly TRBD1 (5 bases). The CDR3 loop spans 16 amino acids. Germline CDR1 is MNHEY and CDR2 is SVGAGI. The V end lost 0 bases, the J end lost 7 bases, and 16 bases lay between the germline ends. The CDR3 coding sequence is TGTGCCAGCAGTTACTCGGGGGAGGGGACGGGGCAGCCCCAGCATTTT. Translation: CASSYSGEGTGQPQHF.

The chain is built from TRBV7-9 and TRBJ2-5, with D possibly TRBD2 on 6 matching bases. The end of the DNA aligns better with TRBJ2-1, so the J call may be wrong. Germline V gene lookup returns CDR1 SEHNR and CDR2 FQNEAQ (reference sequence). This CDR3 spans 15 amino acids. For the CDR3, the DNA is TGTGCCAGCAGCTTTCAGGCGGGGAACTCCTACGAGCAGTTCTTC. Protein sequence: CASSFQAGNSYEQFF.

This clonotype was observed many times. The CDR3 carries no conserved terminal phenylalanine or tryptophan, so it likely arises from a read error. The V and J genes are TRBV7-2 and TRBJ1-1; weak D call: TRBD1 (6 bases). Germline loops: CDR1 SGHTA, CDR2 FQGNSA. The V end lost 4 bases, the J end lost 11 bases, and 14 bases lay between the germline ends. The CDR3 has 12 amino acids. This chain's CDR3 is CASSSGGGGAFL. CDR3 nucleotides: TGTGCCAGCAGCTCAGGAGGGGGGGGGGCTTTCCTT.

V and J are TRBV7-9 and TRBJ2-2; 8 bases are shared with TRBD1. V lost 3 bases and J lost 4; bases outside the gene matches: 13. The CDR3 runs to 18 residues. Germline V gene data show CDR1 as SEHNR and CDR2 as FQNEAQ (reference sequence). DNA for the CDR3: TGTGCCAGCAGCTTCCGGGACAGGCAATCTGTTGGCACCGGGGAGCTGTTTTTT. Protein: CASSFRDRQSVGTGELFF.

The J gene is TRBJ2-3, the V gene TRBV15, with no clear D. This CDR3 spans 15 amino acids. Trimming cost V 0 bases and J 0 bases, with 7 bases left between them. Germline-derived CDR1 and CDR2 are LNHNV and YYDKDF (reference sequence). The CDR3 nucleotides are TGTGCCACCAGCAGAGATCCAGAGAGCACAGATACGCAGTATTTT. This encodes CATSRDPESTDTQYF.

In this sample, this clonotype turned up a few times. The V gene is TRBV12-3 or TRBV12-4, the J gene TRBJ1-1; no reliable D call. Trimming took off 3 bases at V and 0 bases at J, with 17 bases between the two ends. The CDR3 sequence is 17 residues long. CDR3 in DNA: TGTGCCAGCAGTTTGATACAGCCGGTTAAGATGAACACTGAAGCTTTCTTT. Translation: CASSLIQPVKMNTEAFF.

This clonotype was seen many times. The CDR3 sequence: CAISDRAVSGANVLTF. CDR3 nucleotide sequence: TGTGCCATCAGTGATAGGGCGGTCTCTGGGGCCAACGTCCTGACTTTC. This sequence joins TRBV10-3 and TRBJ2-6; D remains ambiguous. The germline V gene encodes CDR1 ENHRY and CDR2 SYGVKD. Trimming stripped 3 bases from V and 0 bases from J, with 9 bases between. CDR3 size: 16 residues.